The present entry profiles one T cell receptor beta chain with its context. The data were obtained in a study of blood T cell repertoires in COVID-19. As for the study in general: There were acute and convalescent COVID-19 samples, and they came from the United States, Italy and Spain. PBMCs, B-cell-depleted T cells, or T cells were the source of the cDNA or gDNA that made up the material.

In the original analysis: How many nucleated cells were present was estimated from reference gene primer amplification. Clones were sequenced by immunoSEQ multiplex PCR, and TCRdb holds only the in-frame ones, with some missing. The V and J calls and the clone size are those of that table, but D and trimming were determined from the DNA. Altogether 130,000 to 150,000 clones are present, about 88% being singletons, with the ten largest covering more than 9%. Sequencing input: peripheral blood. The source of this sequence is a man aged 45 to 65 with active or convalescent COVID-19.

CDR3 sequence reads: CASSYQETNEKLFF. The CDR3 nucleotides read TGTGCCAGCTCATACCAGGAAACTAATGAAAAACTGTTTTTT. V and J are TRBV18 and TRBJ1-4; no reliable D call. The CDR3 length is 14 residues. The germline gives CDR1 KGHSH, CDR2 LQKENI. The V end lost 5 bases, the J end lost 1 base, and 8 bases lay between the germline ends. Filled out from reference TRBV18 and TRBJ1-4, the complete variable domain reads NAGVMQNPRHLVRRRGQEARLRCSPMKGHSHVYWYRQLPEEGLKFMVYLQKENIIDESGMPKERFSAEFPKEGPSILRIQQVVRGDSAAYFCASSYQETNEKLFFGSGTQLSVL.